The clone carrying this T cell receptor (beta chain) was seen ten or more times. These data originate in a study of identical twins. TCRdb ran MiXCR on the 5' RACE reads and lists one entry per CDR3 protein. Of 500,000 or so distinct CDR3 sequences listed, less than 25% were seen once; the top ten hold roughly 0.9%. In addition, the sample was reused for a study of T cells expressing NK-cell markers. According to that study: Several donors likewise had their CD3+CD56-NKG2C+ fraction led by these clonotypes.

This sequence originates from a woman aged 18-35 years in good health. Sequenced material: CD4+ T cells sorted from blood.

The CDR3 protein is CSGNGNTYEQYF. CDR3 DNA: TGCAGTGGGAACGGGAACACCTACGAGCAGTACTTC. The chain uses TRBV20-1 and TRBJ2-7, with D possibly TRBD2 on 5 matching bases. The germline V gene has CDR1 DFQATT and CDR2 SNEGSKA (reference sequence). Trimming stripped 7 bases from V and 2 bases from J, with 12 bases between. The CDR3 consists of 12 residues.